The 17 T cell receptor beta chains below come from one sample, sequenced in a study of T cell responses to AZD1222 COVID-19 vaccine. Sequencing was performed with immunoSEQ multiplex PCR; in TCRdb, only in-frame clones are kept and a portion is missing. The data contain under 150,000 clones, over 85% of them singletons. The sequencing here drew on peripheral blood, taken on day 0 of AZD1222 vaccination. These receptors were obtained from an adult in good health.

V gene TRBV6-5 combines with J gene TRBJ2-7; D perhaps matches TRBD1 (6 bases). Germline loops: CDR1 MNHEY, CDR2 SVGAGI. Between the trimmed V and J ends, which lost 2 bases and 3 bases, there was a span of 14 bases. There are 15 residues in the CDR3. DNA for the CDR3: TGTGCCAGCAGTTACGCAGGGGTCGAAGTCTACGAGCAGTACTTC. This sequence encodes CASSYAGVEVYEQYF.

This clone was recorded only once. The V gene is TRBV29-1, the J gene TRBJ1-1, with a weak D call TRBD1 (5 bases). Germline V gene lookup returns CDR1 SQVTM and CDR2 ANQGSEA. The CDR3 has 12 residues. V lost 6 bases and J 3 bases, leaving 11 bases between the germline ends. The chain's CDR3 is CSVREGYTEAFF. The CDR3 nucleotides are TGCAGCGTCCGGGAGGGGTACACTGAAGCTTTCTTT.

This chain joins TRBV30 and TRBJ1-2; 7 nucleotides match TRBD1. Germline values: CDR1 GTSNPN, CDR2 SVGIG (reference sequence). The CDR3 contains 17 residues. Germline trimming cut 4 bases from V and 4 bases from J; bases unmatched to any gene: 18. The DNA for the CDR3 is TGTGCCTGGACCATCGGGACAGATTCAACGGTCCTCTATGGCTACACCTTC. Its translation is CAWTIGTDSTVLYGYTF.

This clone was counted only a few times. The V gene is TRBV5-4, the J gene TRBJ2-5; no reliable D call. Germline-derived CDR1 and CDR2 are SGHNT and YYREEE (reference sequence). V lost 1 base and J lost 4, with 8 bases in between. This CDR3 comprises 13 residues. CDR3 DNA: TGTGCCAGCAGCTTGAACTATGGAGAGACCCAGTACTTC. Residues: CASSLNYGETQYF.

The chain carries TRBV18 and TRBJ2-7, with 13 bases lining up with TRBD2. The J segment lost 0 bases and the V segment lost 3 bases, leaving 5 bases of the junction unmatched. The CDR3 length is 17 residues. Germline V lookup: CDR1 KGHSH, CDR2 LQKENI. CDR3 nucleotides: TGTGCCAGCTCACCGCCAGGGACTAGCGGGATCTCCTACGAGCAGTACTTC. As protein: CASSPPGTSGISYEQYF.

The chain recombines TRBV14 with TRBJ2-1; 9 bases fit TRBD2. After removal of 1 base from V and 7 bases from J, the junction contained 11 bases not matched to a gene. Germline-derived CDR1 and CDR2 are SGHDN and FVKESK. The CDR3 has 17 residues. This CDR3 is CASSQGVGGGARNEQFF. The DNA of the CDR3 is TGTGCCAGCAGCCAAGGTGTCGGCGGGGGGGCTCGTAATGAGCAGTTCTTC. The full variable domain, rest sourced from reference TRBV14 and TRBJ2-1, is EAGVTQFPSHSVIEKGQTVTLRCDPISGHDNLYWYRRVMGKEIKFLLHFVKESKQDESGMPNNRFLAERTGGTYSTLKVQPAELEDSGVYFCASSQGVGGGARNEQFFGPGTRLTVL.

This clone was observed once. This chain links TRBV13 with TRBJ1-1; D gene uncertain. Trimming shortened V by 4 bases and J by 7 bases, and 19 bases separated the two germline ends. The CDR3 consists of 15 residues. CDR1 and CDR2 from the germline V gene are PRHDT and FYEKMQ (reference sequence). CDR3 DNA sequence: TGTGCCAGCAGCTATCCTTATGGCGAGGCAGATGAAGCTTTCTTT. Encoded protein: CASSYPYGEADEAFF.

The CDR3 spells CASSVGKAGGTTDTQYF. In DNA form, the CDR3 reads TGTGCCAGCAGCGTAGGGAAAGCGGGGGGCACCACAGATACGCAGTATTTT. The rearrangement joins TRBV9 to TRBJ2-3; the match to TRBD2 covers 9 bases. CDR1 SGDLS and CDR2 YYNGEE come from the germline V gene. Trimming cost V 0 bases and J 2 bases; bases outside gene matches: 7. The CDR3 covers 17 residues.

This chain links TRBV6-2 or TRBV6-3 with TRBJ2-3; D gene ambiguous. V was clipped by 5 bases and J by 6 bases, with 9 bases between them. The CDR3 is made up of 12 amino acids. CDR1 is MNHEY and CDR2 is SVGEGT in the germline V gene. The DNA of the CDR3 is TGTGCCAGCAGTCCCGTTTGGGATACGCAGTATTTT. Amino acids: CASSPVWDTQYF.

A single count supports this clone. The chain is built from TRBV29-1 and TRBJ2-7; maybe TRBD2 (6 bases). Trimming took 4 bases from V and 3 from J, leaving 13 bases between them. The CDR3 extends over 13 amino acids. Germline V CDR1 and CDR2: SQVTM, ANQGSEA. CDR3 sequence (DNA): TGCAGCGTTGTCGGGGGTACACTCTACGAGCAGTACTTC. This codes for CSVVGGTLYEQYF.

CDR3 region: CASKNAGGQYEQYF. Written as DNA, the CDR3 is TGTGCCAGCAAAAATGCGGGGGGGCAATACGAGCAGTACTTC. This chain uses TRBV2 with TRBJ2-7; 9 nucleotides agree with TRBD2. This CDR3 comprises 14 residues. With V trimmed by 7 bases and J by 4 bases, 8 bases remained unmatched. In germline, CDR1 is SNHLY, CDR2 FYNNEI.

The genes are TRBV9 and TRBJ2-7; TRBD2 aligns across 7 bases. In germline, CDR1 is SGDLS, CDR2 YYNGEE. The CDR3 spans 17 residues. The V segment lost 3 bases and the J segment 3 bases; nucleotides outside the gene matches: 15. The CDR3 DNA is TGTGCCAGCAGCGGAAGCGGGGCAGGGTCAAGTTTCTACGAGCAGTACTTC. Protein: CASSGSGAGSSFYEQYF.

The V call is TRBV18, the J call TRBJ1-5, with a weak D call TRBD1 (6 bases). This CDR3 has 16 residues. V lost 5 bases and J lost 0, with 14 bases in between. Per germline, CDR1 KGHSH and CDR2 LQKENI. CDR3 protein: CASSTGFGHSNQPQHF. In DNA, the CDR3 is TGTGCCAGCTCAACAGGGTTTGGGCATAGCAATCAGCCCCAGCATTTT.

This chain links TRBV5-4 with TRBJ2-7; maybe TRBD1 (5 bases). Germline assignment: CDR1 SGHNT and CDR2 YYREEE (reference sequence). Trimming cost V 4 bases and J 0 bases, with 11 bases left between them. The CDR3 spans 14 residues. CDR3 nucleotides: TGTGCCAGCAGCCAGACAGTCGACTCCTACGAGCAGTACTTC. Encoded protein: CASSQTVDSYEQYF.

DNA for the CDR3: TGTGCCAGCAGCCCGCTAGCGGGAGTCTCCTACGAGCAGTACTTC. Translating it yields CASSPLAGVSYEQYF. The V and J genes are TRBV14 and TRBJ2-7, with 10 positions matching TRBD2. The V and J ends lost 4 bases and 0 bases, in that order; junction bases with no gene match: 3. From germline, CDR1 is SGHDN and CDR2 FVKESK. This CDR3 region has 15 residues.

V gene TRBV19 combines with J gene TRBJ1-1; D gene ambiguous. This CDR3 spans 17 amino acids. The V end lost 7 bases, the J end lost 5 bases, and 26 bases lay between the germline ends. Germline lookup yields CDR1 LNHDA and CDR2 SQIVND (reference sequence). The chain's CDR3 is CASINVVTPGWRTEAFF. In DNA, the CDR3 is TGTGCCAGTATAAACGTTGTGACGCCTGGGTGGAGAACTGAAGCTTTCTTT.

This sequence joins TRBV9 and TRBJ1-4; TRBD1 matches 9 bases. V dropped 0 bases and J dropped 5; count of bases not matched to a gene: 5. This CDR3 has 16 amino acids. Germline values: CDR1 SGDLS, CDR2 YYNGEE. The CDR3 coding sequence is TGTGCCAGCAGCGTAGCCCCGACAGGGGGGAATGAAAAACTGTTTTTT. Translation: CASSVAPTGGNEKLFF.